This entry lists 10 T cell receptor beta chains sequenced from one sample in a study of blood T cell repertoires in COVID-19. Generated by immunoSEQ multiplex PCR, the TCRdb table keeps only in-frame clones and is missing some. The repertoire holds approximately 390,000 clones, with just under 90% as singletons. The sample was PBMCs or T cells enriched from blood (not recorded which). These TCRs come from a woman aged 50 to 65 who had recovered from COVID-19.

This chain's CDR3 is CASSQTGRDEQYF. The CDR3 DNA sequence: TGTGCCAGCAGCCAAACTGGGAGAGACGAGCAGTACTTC. The chain employs TRBV3-1 (or the pseudogene TRBV3-2) and TRBJ2-7; tentatively, D is TRBD2 (5 bases). V lost 2 bases and J 5 bases, leaving 10 bases between the germline ends. Germline V CDR1 and CDR2: LGHDT, YNNKEL (reference sequence). This CDR3 comprises 13 residues.

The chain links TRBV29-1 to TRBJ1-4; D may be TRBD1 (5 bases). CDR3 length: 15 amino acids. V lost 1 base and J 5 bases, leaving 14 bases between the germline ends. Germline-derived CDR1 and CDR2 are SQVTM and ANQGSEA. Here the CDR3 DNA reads TGCAGCGTTGAAGTCGCAGGGCCAATCAATGAAAAACTGTTTTTT. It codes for CSVEVAGPINEKLFF.

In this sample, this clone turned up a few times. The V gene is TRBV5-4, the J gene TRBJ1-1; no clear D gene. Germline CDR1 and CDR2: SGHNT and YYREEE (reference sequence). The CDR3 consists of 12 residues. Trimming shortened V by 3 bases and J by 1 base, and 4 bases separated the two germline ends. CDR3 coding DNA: TGTGCCAGCAGCTCCGGGAACACTGAAGCTTTCTTT. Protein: CASSSGNTEAFF.

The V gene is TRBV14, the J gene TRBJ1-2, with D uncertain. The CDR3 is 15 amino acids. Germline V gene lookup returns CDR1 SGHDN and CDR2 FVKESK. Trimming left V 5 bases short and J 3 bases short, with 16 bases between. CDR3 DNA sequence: TGTGCCAGCAGCAGGGAGTTAGTACCTCACTATGGCTACACCTTC. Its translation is CASSRELVPHYGYTF. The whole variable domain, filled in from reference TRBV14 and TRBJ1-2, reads EAGVTQFPSHSVIEKGQTVTLRCDPISGHDNLYWYRRVMGKEIKFLLHFVKESKQDESGMPNNRFLAERTGGTYSTLKVQPAELEDSGVYFCASSRELVPHYGYTFGSGTRLTVV.

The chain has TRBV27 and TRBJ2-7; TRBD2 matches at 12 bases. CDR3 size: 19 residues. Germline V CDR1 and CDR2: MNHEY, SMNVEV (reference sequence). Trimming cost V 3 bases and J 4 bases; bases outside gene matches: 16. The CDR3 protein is CASSFARGGLAGGPYEQYF. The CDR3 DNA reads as TGTGCCAGCAGTTTTGCTCGAGGGGGCCTAGCGGGGGGGCCTTACGAGCAGTACTTC.

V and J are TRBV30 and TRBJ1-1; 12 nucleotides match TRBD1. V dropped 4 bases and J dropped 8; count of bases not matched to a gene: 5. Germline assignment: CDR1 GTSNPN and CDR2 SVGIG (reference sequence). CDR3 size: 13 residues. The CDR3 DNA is TGTGCCTGGAATTCGGGACAGGGGGCAGAAGCTTTCTTT. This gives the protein CAWNSGQGAEAFF.

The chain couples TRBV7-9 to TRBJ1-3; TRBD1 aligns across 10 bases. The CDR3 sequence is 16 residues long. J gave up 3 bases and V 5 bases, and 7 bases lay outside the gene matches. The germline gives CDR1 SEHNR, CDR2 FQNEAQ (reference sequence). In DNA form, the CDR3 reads TGTGCCAGCAGCCCCGGACAGGGGGTGCTTGGAAACACCATATATTTT. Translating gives CASSPGQGVLGNTIYF.

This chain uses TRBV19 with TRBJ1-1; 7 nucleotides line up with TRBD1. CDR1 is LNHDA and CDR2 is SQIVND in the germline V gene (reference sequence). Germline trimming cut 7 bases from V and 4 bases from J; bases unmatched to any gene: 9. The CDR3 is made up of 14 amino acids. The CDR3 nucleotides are TGTGCCAGTACCTACACAGGGGTAGCCACTGAAGCTTTCTTT. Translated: CASTYTGVATEAFF.

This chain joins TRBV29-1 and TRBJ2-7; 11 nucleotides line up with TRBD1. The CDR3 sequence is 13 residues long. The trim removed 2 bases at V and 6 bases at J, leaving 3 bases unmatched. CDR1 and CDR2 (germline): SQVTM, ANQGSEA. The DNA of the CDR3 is TGCAGCGTTGAATGGACAGGGGGCACCGAGCAGTACTTC. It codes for CSVEWTGGTEQYF.

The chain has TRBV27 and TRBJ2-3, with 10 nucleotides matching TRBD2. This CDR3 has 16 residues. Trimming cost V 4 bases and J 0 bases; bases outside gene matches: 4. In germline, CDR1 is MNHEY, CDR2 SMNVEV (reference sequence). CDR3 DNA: TGTGCCAGCAGTTCGGGACTAGCGACTAGCACAGATACGCAGTATTTT. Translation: CASSSGLATSTDTQYF.